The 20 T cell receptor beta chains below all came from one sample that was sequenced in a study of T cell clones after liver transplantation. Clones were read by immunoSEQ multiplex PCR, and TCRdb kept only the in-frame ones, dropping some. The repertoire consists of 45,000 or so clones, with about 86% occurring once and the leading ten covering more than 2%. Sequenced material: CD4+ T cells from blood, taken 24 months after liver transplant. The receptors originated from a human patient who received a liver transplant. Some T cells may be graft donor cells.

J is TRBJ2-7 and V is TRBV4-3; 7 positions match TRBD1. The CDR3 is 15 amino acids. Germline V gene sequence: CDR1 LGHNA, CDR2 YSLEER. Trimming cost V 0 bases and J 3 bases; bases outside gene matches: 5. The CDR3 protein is CASSQDETGIYEQYF. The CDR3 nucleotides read TGCGCCAGCAGCCAAGACGAGACAGGGATCTACGAGCAGTACTTC.

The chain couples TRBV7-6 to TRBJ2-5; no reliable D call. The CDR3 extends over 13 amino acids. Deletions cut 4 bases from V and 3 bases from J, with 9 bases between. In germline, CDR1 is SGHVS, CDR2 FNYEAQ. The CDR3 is CASSSLSEETQYF. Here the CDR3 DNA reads TGTGCCAGCAGCTCGCTATCTGAAGAGACCCAGTACTTC.

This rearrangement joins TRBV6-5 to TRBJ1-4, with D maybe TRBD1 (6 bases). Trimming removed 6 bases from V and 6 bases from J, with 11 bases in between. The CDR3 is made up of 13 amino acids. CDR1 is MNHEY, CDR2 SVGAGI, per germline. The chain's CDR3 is CASRTGRHEKLFF. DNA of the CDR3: TGTGCCAGCAGGACAGGTCGACATGAAAAACTGTTTTTT.

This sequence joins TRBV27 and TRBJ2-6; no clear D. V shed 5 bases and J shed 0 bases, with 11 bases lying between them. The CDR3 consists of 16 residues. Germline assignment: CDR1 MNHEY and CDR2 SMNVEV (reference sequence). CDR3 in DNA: TGTGCCAGCAGTGCGGACCGACTCTCTGGGGCCAACGTCCTGACTTTC. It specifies CASSADRLSGANVLTF.

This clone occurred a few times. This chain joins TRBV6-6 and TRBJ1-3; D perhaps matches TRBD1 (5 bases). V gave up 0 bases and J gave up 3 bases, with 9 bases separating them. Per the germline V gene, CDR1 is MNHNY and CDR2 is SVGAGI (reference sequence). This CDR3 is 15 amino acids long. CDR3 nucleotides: TGTGCCAGCAGTTACTCCCAGGGTGTTGGAAACACCATATATTTT. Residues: CASSYSQGVGNTIYF.

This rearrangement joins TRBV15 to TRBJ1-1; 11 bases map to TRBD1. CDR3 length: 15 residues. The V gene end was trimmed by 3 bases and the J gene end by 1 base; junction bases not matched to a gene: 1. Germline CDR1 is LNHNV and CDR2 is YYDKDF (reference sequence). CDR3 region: CATSSGTGGNTEAFF. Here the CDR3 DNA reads TGTGCCACCAGCAGTGGGACAGGGGGGAACACTGAAGCTTTCTTT.

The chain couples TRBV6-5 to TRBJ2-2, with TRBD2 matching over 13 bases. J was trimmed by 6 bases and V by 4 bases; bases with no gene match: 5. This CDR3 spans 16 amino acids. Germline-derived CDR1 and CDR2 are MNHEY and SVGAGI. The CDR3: CASSSRTSGSAGELFF. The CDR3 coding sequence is TGTGCCAGCAGTTCCCGGACTAGCGGGAGCGCCGGGGAGCTGTTTTTT.

CDR3 loop: CSVSTRSWGGYTF. The CDR3 DNA follows: TGCAGCGTTTCAACGCGATCCTGGGGTGGCTACACCTTC. V is TRBV29-1 and J is TRBJ1-2, with D unresolved. CDR3 length: 13 amino acids. Germline CDR1 and CDR2: SQVTM and ANQGSEA. Trimming took 5 bases from V and 7 from J, leaving 17 bases between them. The full variable domain, rest sourced from reference TRBV29-1 and TRBJ1-2, is SAVISQKPSRDICQRGTSLTIQCQVDSQVTMMFWYRQQPGQSLTLIATANQGSEATYESGFVIDKFPISRPNLTFSTLTVSNMSPEDSSIYLCSVSTRSWGGYTFGSGTRLTVV.

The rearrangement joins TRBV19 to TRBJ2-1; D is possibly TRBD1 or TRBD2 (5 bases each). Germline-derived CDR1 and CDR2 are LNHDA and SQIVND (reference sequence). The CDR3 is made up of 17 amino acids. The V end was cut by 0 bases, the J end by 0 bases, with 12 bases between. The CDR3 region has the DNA TGTGCCAGTAGTATAGAGACCGGGGCCAGCTCCTACAATGAGCAGTTCTTC. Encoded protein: CASSIETGASSYNEQFF.

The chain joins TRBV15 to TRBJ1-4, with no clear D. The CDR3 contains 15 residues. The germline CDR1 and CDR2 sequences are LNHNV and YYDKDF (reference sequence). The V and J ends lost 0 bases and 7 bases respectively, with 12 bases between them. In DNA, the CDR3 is TGTGCCACCAGCAGAGATCTGACGGCCCGTGAAAAACTGTTTTTT. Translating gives CATSRDLTAREKLFF.

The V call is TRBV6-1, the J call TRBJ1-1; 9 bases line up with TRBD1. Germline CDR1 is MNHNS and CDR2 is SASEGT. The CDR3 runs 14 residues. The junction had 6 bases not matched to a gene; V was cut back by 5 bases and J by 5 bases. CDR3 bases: TGTGCCAGCAGTCCACGGACAGGGGATACTGAAGCTTTCTTT. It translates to CASSPRTGDTEAFF.

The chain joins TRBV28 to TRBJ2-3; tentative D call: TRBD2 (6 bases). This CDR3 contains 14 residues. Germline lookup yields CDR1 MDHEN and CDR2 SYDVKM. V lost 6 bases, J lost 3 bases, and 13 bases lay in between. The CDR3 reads CASSPGGPTDTQYF. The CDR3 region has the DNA TGTGCCAGCAGCCCTGGAGGGCCGACAGATACGCAGTATTTT.

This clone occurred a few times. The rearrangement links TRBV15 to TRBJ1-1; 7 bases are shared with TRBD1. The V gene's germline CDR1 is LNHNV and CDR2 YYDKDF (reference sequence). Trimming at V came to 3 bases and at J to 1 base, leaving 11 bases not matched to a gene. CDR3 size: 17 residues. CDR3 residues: CATSSYRQGRTNTEAFF. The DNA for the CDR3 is TGTGCCACCAGCAGTTACCGACAGGGTCGAACGAACACTGAAGCTTTCTTT.

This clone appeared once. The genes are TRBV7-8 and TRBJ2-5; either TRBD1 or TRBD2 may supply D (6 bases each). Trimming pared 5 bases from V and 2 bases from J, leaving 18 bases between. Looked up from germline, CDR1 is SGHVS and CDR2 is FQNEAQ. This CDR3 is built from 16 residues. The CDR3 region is CASSRRGGLLQETQYF. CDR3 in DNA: TGTGCCAGCAGCAGGCGAGGGGGGTTGCTTCAAGAGACCCAGTACTTC.

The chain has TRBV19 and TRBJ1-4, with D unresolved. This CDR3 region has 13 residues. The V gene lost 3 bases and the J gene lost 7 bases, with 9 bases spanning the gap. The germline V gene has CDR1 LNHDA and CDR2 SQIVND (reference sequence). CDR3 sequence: CASSILPPEKLFF. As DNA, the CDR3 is TGTGCCAGTAGTATCCTCCCCCCTGAAAAACTGTTTTTT.

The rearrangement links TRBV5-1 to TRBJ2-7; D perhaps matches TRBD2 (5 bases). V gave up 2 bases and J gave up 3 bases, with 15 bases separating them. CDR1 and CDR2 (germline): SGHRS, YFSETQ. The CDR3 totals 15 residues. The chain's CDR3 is CASSFATASIYEQYF. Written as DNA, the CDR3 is TGCGCCAGCAGCTTCGCTACCGCTAGCATCTACGAGCAGTACTTC.

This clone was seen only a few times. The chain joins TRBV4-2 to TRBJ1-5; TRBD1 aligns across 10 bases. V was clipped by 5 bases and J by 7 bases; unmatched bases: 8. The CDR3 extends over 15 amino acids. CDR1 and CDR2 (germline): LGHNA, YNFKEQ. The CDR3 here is CASSASGQGEQPQHF. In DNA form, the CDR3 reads TGTGCCAGCAGCGCCTCCGGACAGGGGGAACAGCCCCAGCATTTT.

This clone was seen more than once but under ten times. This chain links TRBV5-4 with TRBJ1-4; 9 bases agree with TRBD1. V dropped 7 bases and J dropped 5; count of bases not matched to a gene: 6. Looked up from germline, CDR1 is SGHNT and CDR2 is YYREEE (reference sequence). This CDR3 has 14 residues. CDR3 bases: TGTGCCAGCGGGAGAGGGACAGGGAATGAAAAACTGTTTTTT. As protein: CASGRGTGNEKLFF.

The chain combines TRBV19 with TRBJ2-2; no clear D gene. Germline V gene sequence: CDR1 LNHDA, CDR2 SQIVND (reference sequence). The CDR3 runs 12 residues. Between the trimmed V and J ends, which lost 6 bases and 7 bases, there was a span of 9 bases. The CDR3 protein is CASRSGIGELFF. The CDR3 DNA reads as TGTGCCAGTAGATCAGGAATCGGGGAGCTGTTTTTT.

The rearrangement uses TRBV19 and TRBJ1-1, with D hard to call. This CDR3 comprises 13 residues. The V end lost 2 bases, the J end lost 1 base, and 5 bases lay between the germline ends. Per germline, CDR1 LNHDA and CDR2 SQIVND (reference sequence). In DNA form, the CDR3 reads TGTGCCAGTAGTATACATGAGAACACTGAAGCTTTCTTT. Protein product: CASSIHENTEAFF.